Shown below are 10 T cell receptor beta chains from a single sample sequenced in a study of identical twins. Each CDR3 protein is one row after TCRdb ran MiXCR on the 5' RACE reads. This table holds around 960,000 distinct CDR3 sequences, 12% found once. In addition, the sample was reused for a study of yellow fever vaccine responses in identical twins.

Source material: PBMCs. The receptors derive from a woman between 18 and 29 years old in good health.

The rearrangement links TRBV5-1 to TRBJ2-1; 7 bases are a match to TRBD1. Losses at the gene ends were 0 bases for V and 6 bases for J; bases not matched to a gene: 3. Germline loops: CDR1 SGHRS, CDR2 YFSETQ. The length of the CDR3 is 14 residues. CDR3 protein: CASSLAAGGNEQFF. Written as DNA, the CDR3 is TGCGCCAGCAGCTTGGCTGCAGGGGGCAATGAGCAGTTCTTC.

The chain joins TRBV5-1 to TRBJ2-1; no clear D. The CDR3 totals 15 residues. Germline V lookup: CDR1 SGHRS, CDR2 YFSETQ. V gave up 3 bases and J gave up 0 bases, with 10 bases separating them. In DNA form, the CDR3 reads TGCGCCAGCAGCTATTCCCTTAGCTCCTACAATGAGCAGTTCTTC. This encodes CASSYSLSSYNEQFF.

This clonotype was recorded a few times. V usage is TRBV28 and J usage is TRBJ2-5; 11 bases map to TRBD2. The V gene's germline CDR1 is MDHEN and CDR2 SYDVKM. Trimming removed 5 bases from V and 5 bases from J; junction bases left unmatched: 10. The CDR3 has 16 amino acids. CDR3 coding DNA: TGTGCCAGCAGTCTCACCTTAGCGGGGGGGGAGGAGACCCAGTACTTC. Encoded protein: CASSLTLAGGEETQYF.

This CDR3 reads CASSETGTEQYV. The CDR3 DNA follows: TGTGCCAGCAGCGAAACCGGGACAGAGCAGTACGTC. The V gene is TRBV11-1, the J gene TRBJ2-7; a weak D match, TRBD1 (6 bases). V was clipped by 5 bases and J by 7 bases, with 12 bases between them. The CDR3 is 12 residues long. Germline CDR1 reads SGHAT; CDR2 reads FQDESV (reference sequence).

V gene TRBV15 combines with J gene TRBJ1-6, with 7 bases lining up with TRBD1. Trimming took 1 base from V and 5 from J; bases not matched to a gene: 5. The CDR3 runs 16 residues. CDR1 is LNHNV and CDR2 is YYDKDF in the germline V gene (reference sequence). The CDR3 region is CATSRGGQTNNSPLHF. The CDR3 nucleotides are TGTGCCACCAGCAGAGGGGGACAGACAAATAATTCACCCCTCCACTTT.

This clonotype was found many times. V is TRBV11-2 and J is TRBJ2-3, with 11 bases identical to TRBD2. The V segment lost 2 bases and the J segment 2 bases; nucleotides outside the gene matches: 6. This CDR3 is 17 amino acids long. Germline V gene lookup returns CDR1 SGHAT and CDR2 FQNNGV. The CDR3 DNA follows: TGTGCCAGCAGCTTACCGACTAGCGGGACCTACACAGATACGCAGTATTTT. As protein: CASSLPTSGTYTDTQYF.

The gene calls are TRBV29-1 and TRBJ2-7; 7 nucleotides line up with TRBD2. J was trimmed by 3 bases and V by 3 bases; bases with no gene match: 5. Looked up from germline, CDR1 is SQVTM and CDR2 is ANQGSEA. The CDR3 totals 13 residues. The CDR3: CSVEGGSNYEQYF. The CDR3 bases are TGCAGCGTTGAGGGCGGGAGTAACTACGAGCAGTACTTC.

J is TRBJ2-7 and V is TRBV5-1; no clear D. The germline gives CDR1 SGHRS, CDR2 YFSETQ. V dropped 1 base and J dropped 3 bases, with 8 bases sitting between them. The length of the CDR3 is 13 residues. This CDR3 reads CASSLCDNYEQYV. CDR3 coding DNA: TGCGCCAGCAGCTTGTGCGATAACTACGAGCAGTACGTC.

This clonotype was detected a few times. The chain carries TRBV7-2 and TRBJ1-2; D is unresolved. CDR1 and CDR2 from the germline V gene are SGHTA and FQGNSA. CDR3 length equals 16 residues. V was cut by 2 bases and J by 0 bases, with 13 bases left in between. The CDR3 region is CASSLRGTRANYGYTF. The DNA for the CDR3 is TGTGCCAGCAGCTTACGGGGTACTCGGGCTAACTATGGCTACACCTTC.

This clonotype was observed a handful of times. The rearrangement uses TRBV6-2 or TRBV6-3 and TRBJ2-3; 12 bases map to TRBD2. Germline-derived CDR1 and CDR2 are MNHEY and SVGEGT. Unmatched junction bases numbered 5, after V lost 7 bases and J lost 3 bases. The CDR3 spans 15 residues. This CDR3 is CASIRGTSGTDTQYF. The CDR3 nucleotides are TGTGCCAGCATTCGTGGGACTAGCGGGACAGATACGCAGTATTTT.